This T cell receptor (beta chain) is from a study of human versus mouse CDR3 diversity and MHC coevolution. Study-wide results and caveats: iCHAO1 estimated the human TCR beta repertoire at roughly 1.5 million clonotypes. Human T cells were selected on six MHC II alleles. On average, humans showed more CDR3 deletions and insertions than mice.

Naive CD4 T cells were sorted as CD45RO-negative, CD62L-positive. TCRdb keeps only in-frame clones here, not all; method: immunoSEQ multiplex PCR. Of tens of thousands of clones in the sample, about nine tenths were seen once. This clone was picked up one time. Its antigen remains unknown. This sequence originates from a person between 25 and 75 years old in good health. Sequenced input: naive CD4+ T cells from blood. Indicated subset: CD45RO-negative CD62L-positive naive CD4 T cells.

In DNA, the CDR3 is TGCAGTGAGGGGAAGAACACTGAAGCTTTCTTT. This sequence encodes CSEGKNTEAFF. The gene calls are TRBV20-1 and TRBJ1-1, with TRBD1 as a possible D gene (5 bases). The V and J ends lost 7 bases and 1 base respectively, with 7 bases between them. The CDR3 has 11 amino acids. CDR1 and CDR2 from the germline V gene are DFQATT and SNEGSKA (reference sequence).